This T cell receptor beta chain appears in the sequencing data of a study of blood T cell repertoires in COVID-19. TCRdb keeps only in-frame clones here, not all; method: immunoSEQ multiplex PCR. The repertoire includes hundreds of thousands of clones, around 88% of them detected once, and 5.5% to 7% sits in the top ten. Enrollees, about 18 to 90 years old, lived in fewer than 25 US areas. The germline V gene encodes CDR1 MDHEN and CDR2 SYDVKM. This CDR3 is built from 14 residues. Trimming took off 6 bases at V and 9 bases at J, with 20 bases between the two ends. Sequenced input: PBMCs or T cells enriched from blood (not recorded which). The chain recombines TRBV28 with TRBJ1-2; a weak D match, TRBD1 (6 bases). The receptor was derived from a woman in her thirties or forties who had recovered from COVID-19. CDR3 DNA sequence: TGTGCCAGCAGCCGCAGACCGGGACATCACAGCTACACCTTC. Amino acid sequence: CASSRRPGHHSYTF.